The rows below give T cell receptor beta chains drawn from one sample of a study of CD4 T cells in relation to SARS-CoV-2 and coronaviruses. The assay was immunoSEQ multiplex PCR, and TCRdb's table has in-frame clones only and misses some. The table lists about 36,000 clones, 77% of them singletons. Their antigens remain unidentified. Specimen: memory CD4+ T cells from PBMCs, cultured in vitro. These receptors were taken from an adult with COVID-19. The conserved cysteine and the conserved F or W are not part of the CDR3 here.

ASRVRQGQQPQH	TRBV6-5	TRBJ1-5
ASSQGLNVDTQY	TRBV14	TRBJ2-3
ASSPGRVAGELF	TRBV6-5	TRBJ2-2
ASSQTQVDTQY	TRBV9	TRBJ2-3
ASSIAWGGDTIY	TRBV19	TRBJ1-3
ASSLGLLIEYGYT	TRBV13	TRBJ1-2
AAGGRGFISYNEQF	TRBV30	TRBJ2-1
ASSLYFIELNTEAF	TRBV11-2	TRBJ1-1
ASSVRLAGGNEQF	TRBV9	TRBJ2-1
ASRGVEATEAF	TRBV6-5	TRBJ1-1
ATSGGRLAVDTQY	TRBV24-1	TRBJ2-3
ATSEQASGSYNEQF	TRBV24-1	TRBJ2-1
ASSLVPHWGQNTEAF	TRBV7-2	TRBJ1-1
ASSKGGNTGELF	TRBV19	TRBJ2-2
ASRRTGEGPQH	TRBV6-6	TRBJ1-5
ASSFFGRGPQETQY	TRBV7-8	TRBJ2-5
TSSLGVNTGELF	TRBV13	TRBJ2-2
ASSESPVGVNGYT	TRBV25-1	TRBJ1-2
ASTNVQGAYTFNEKLF	TRBV28	TRBJ1-4
ASTPRGGQETQY	TRBV25-1	TRBJ2-5
ASSTSATSNYGYT	TRBV5-4	TRBJ1-2
ASSGTSGRPGYNEQF	TRBV28	TRBJ2-1
ASSYLRTSGSTDTQY	TRBV6-2/TRBV6-3	TRBJ2-3
ASSQVGRTDTQY	TRBV2	TRBJ2-3
ASSEGRTVAEAF	TRBV2	TRBJ1-1
ASSTTGQGSTEAF	TRBV7-9	TRBJ1-1
ASSYPTELNTEAF	TRBV6-2/TRBV6-3	TRBJ1-1
ASSSPGTGGYEQY	TRBV27	TRBJ2-7